This TCR beta chain derives from a study of blood T cell repertoires in COVID-19. Looking at the study overall: Nucleic acid was either cDNA or gDNA, and it came from T cells, B-cell-depleted T cells, or PBMCs.

The length of the CDR3 is 12 residues. Trimming removed 3 bases at V and 6 bases at J, with 5 bases between. CDR1 is SEHNR and CDR2 is FQNEAQ in the germline V gene (reference sequence). Only one count was recorded for this clone. In the original processing: Reference gene primer amplification gave estimated nucleated cell counts. Produced via immunoSEQ multiplex PCR; TCRdb's table is partial and in-frame only. That table furnishes V, J and clone size, whereas the DNA furnished D and trimming. Of tens of thousands of clones listed, 86% are singletons. The sample comprised peripheral blood. The chain employs TRBV7-9 and TRBJ2-2; D is ambiguous. This receptor was taken from a human donor in a cohort sampled during active COVID-19. This CDR3 is CASSLSAGELFF. CDR3 in DNA: TGTGCCAGCAGCTTGTCGGCCGGGGAGCTGTTTTTT.